These T cell receptor beta chains were read from a single sample in a study of monozygotic twins with cystic fibrosis. The data were produced by immunoSEQ multiplex PCR, yet TCRdb's version contains in-frame clones alone and is incomplete. The table has roughly 14,000 clones, roughly 91% seen once. Sequences were obtained from blood. These receptors all come from a girl aged 2-10 years with cystic fibrosis. CDR3s include the opening cysteine and the closing phenylalanine or tryptophan. D genes are given only for firm matches. The listing skips clone size in some rows; elsewhere it reads once, few, many or a size class.

V gene	J gene	D gene	clone size	CDR3 DNA	CDR3 protein
TRBV18	TRBJ1-1	-	-	TGTGCCAGCTCCAAGCCCTTAAGGGAGACTGAAGCTTTCTTT	CASSKPLRETEAFF
TRBV29-1	TRBJ2-7	TRBD2	-	TGCAGCGCTAGCGGGAGAGGACTGTACGAGCAGTACTTC	CSASGRGLYEQYF
TRBV18	TRBJ2-7	-	once	TGTGCCAGCTCACCGGACCCCCCCATCGAGCAGTACTTC	CASSPDPPIEQYF
TRBV7-9	TRBJ2-1	-	-	TGTGCCAGCAGCCCAGGCCACTTCAGCTACAATGAGCAGTTCTTC	CASSPGHFSYNEQFF
TRBV6-6	TRBJ2-2	-	-	TGTGCCAGCAGTTACTCGAGGGGGGAGCTGTTTTTT	CASSYSRGELFF
TRBV18	TRBJ1-2	-	-	TGTGCCAGCTCACCACTTGTCACCCATGTGCGTGGCTACACCTTC	CASSPLVTHVRGYTF
TRBV2	TRBJ1-2	TRBD1	-	TGTGCCAGCACAAGTATGCCTCTGGCTAGACAGGGGAGAGGCTATGGCTACACCTTC	CASTSMPLARQGRGYGYTF
TRBV7-2	TRBJ1-1	TRBD1	-	TGTGCCAGCAGCTACCCGGACAGGGAGGGGAACACTGAAGCTTTCTTT	CASSYPDREGNTEAFF
TRBV27	TRBJ2-7	TRBD2	-	TGTGCCAGCCATGGACTAGCGGGAACCTACGAGCAGTACTTC	CASHGLAGTYEQYF
TRBV27	TRBJ1-1	-	-	TGTGCCAGCAGTAAACTAAGGGTCGAAGCTTTCTTT	CASSKLRVEAFF
TRBV4-3	TRBJ2-1	TRBD2	-	TGCGCCAGCAGCCAAGAGACTAGCGGGCTACGTTACAATGAGCAGTTCTTC	CASSQETSGLRYNEQFF
TRBV27	TRBJ2-7	TRBD2	-	TGTGCCAGCAGTTTACTAGCGGGAGCGATCGAGCAGTACTTC	CASSLLAGAIEQYF
TRBV19	TRBJ1-2	-	once	TGTGCCAGTAATTCGGGTTCAGGCCGAACGGTTGGCTACACCTTC	CASNSGSGRTVGYTF
TRBV5-1	TRBJ1-4	TRBD1	-	TGCGCCAGCAGCTTAGGCCAGGGGGGCGAAAAACTGTTTTTT	CASSLGQGGEKLFF